These 13 T cell receptor beta chains were sequenced from one sample in a study of blood T cell repertoires in COVID-19. The table came from immunoSEQ multiplex PCR; TCRdb's copy has only in-frame clones and leaves some out. This repertoire shows about 58,000 clones, around 81% found once; its top ten account for 9.6%. The sequencing sample was made of peripheral blood. The receptors stem from an elderly man with COVID-19, enrolled during active disease.

This chain joins TRBV11-2 and TRBJ2-3; TRBD2 matches 10 bases. The CDR3 contains 13 residues. Losses at the gene ends were 8 bases for V and 1 base for J; bases not matched to a gene: 0. The germline V gene encodes CDR1 SGHAT and CDR2 FQNNGV. The CDR3 spells CASGLAGTDTQYF. In DNA form, the CDR3 reads TGTGCCAGCGGACTAGCGGGCACAGATACGCAGTATTTT.

The chain combines TRBV9 with TRBJ2-7; TRBD2 matches 8 bases. The junction had 10 bases not matched to a gene; V was cut back by 3 bases and J by 5 bases. The germline V gene encodes CDR1 SGDLS and CDR2 YYNGEE. The CDR3 runs 15 residues. CDR3 amino acids: CASSEPGTRTHEQYF. The CDR3 region has the DNA TGTGCCAGCAGCGAACCCGGGACTAGGACCCACGAGCAGTACTTC.

The rearrangement uses TRBV5-1 and TRBJ1-1, with a possible D match to TRBD1 (6 bases). V was pared by 5 bases and J by 0 bases, with 11 bases between. The CDR3 sequence is 14 residues long. Germline assignment: CDR1 SGHRS and CDR2 YFSETQ. The CDR3 DNA follows: TGCGCCAGCAGAGGGGACATCATGAACACTGAAGCTTTCTTT. Amino acids: CASRGDIMNTEAFF.

This rearrangement joins TRBV4-3 to TRBJ2-1; tentative D call: TRBD2 (6 bases). The V gene lost 0 bases and the J gene lost 10 bases, with 13 bases spanning the gap. The CDR3 has 14 amino acids. Germline CDR1 LGHNA, CDR2 YSLEER. The CDR3 nucleotides are TGCGCCAGCAGCCAAGATCGGGCGGGGAAGGAGCAGTTCTTC. The encoded protein is CASSQDRAGKEQFF.

The J gene is TRBJ1-2, the V gene TRBV5-6; 7 bases match TRBD1. V lost 0 bases, J lost 4 bases, and 3 bases stayed unmatched. Germline values: CDR1 SGHDT, CDR2 YYEEEE. The CDR3 is 14 amino acids. CDR3 DNA sequence: TGTGCCAGCAGCTTGGCTGGGACAGTCTATGGCTACACCTTC. Its protein product is CASSLAGTVYGYTF.

V is TRBV18 and J is TRBJ1-6, with 9 bases aligning to TRBD1. With V trimmed by 1 base and J by 5 bases, 3 bases remained unmatched. Germline-derived CDR1 and CDR2 are KGHSH and LQKENI. The CDR3 is made up of 16 amino acids. CDR3 DNA sequence: TGTGCCAGCTCACCACGGGGGACAGGGAATAATTCACCCCTCCACTTT. Its protein product is CASSPRGTGNNSPLHF.

The CDR3 DNA reads as TGTGCCAGCAGCTTAGCAGCGGCAGGGGTATCCGGAAACACCATATATTTT. This encodes CASSLAAAGVSGNTIYF. J is TRBJ1-3 and V is TRBV7-9; a possible D gene is TRBD1 (6 bases). CDR1 SEHNR and CDR2 FQNEAQ come from the germline V gene (reference sequence). CDR3 length: 17 residues. V was clipped by 0 bases and J by 4 bases, with 16 bases between them.

The chain has TRBV3-1 (or the pseudogene TRBV3-2) and TRBJ1-2; a possible D gene is TRBD1 (6 bases). V was trimmed by 3 bases and J by 0 bases, leaving 11 bases between them. The V gene's germline CDR1 is LGHDT and CDR2 YNNKEL (reference sequence). The CDR3 sequence is 15 residues long. The CDR3 is CASSQTPGANYGYTF. The CDR3 DNA sequence: TGTGCCAGCAGCCAGACCCCAGGGGCTAACTATGGCTACACCTTC.

This clone was seen repeatedly, ten times or more. This sequence joins TRBV5-5 and TRBJ1-2, with 9 bases identical to TRBD1. Looked up from germline, CDR1 is SGHKS and CDR2 is YYEKEE (reference sequence). Germline trimming cut 3 bases from V and 3 bases from J; bases unmatched to any gene: 0. This CDR3 spans 13 amino acids. This CDR3 reads CASSWTGDYGYTF. The CDR3 DNA is TGTGCCAGCAGCTGGACAGGGGACTATGGCTACACCTTC.

This sequence joins TRBV6-6 and TRBJ1-5; D unresolved. The germline gives CDR1 MNHNY, CDR2 SVGAGI (reference sequence). The CDR3 loop spans 13 amino acids. V lost 6 bases to trimming and J lost 1 base, with 7 bases between them. The CDR3 nucleotides read TGTGCCAGCAGCCTCGTGAGCAATCAGCCCCAGCATTTT. As protein: CASSLVSNQPQHF.

The V and J genes are TRBV3-1 (or the pseudogene TRBV3-2) and TRBJ2-1, with 9 bases that match TRBD1. Germline CDR1 LGHDT, CDR2 YNNKEL (reference sequence). The CDR3 sequence is 17 residues long. V lost 3 bases to trimming and J lost 5 bases; unmatched junction nucleotides: 11. The chain's CDR3 is CASSQRGGQGLNNEQFF. The CDR3 nucleotides read TGTGCCAGCAGCCAGAGGGGGGGACAGGGACTTAACAATGAGCAGTTCTTC.

V usage is TRBV19 and J usage is TRBJ1-5; TRBD1 matches at 10 bases. The germline CDR1 and CDR2 sequences are LNHDA and SQIVND (reference sequence). Trimming removed 5 bases from V and 6 bases from J; junction bases left unmatched: 13. This CDR3 is built from 17 residues. Here the CDR3 reads CASSVRTGGSVGQPQHF. In nucleotides, the CDR3 is TGTGCCAGTAGTGTTCGGACAGGGGGAAGTGTTGGTCAGCCCCAGCATTTT.

The rearrangement uses TRBV4-3 and TRBJ1-3; maybe TRBD1 (6 bases). Germline V gives CDR1 LGHNA, CDR2 YSLEER. The CDR3 consists of 15 residues. V was trimmed by 4 bases and J by 4 bases, leaving 14 bases between them. CDR3 sequence reads: CASSREAGGGNTIYF. The CDR3 DNA reads as TGCGCCAGCAGCCGCGAGGCGGGGGGCGGAAACACCATATATTTT.